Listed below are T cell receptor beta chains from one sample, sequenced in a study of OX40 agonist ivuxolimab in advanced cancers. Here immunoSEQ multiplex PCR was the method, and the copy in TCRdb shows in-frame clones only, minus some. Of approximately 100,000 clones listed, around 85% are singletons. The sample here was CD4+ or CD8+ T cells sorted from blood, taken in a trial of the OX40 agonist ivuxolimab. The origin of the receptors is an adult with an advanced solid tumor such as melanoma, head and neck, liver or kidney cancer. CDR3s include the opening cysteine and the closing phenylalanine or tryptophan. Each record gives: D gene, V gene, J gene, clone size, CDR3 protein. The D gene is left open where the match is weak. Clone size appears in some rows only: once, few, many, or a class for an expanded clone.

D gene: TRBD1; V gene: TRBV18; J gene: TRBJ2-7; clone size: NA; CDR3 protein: CASSAWTGISYEQYF
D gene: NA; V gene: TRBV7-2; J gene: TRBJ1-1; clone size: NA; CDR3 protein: CASSLAALNTEAFF
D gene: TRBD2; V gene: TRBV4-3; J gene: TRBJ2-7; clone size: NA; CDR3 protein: CASSPTSGSNEQYF
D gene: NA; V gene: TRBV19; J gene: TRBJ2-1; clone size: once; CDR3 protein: CASSPGYRYNEQFF
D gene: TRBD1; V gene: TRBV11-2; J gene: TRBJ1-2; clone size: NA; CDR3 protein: CASSSMGQKNGYTF
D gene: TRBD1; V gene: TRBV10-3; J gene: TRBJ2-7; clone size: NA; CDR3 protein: CAISEGQANYEQYF
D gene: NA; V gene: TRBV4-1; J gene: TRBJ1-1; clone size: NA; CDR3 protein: CASTFRGSTEAFF
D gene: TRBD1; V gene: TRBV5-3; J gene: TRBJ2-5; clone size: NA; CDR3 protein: CARSLGDRQETQYF
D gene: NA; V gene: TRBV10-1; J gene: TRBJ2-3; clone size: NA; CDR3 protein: CASSADVPDTQYF
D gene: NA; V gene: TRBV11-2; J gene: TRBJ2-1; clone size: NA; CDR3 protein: CASRFEGSSYNEQFF
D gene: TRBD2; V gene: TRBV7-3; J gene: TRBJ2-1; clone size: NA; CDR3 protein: CASRSTKPGLHNEQFF
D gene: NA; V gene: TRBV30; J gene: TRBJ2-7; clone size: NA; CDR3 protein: CAWRISAYEQYF
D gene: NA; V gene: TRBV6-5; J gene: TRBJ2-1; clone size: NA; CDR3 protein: CASSWGDYNEQFF
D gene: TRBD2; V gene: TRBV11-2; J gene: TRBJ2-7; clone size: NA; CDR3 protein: CASSYLPGLAFYEQYF
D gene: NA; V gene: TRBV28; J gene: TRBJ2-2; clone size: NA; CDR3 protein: CASSSRAGELFF
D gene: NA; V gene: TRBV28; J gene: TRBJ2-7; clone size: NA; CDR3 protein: CASSLTESSYEQYF
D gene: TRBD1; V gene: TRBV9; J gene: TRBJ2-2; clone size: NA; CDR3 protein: CASSEPLQGSNTGELFF
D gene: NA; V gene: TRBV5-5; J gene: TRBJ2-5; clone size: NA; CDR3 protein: CASSLAGVGETQYF
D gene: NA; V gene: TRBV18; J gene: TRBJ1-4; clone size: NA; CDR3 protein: CASSLEDRPINEKLFF
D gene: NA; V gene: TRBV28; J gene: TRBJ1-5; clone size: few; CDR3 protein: CASSLSGSGLDQPQHF
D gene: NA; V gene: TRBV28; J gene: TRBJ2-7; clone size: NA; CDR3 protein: CAIEGLTTYEQYF
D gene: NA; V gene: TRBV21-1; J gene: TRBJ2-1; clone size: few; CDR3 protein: CASNPLIGPMRELYGEQFF
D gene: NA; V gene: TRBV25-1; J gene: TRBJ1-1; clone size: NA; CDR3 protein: CASSGYGRGTEAFF
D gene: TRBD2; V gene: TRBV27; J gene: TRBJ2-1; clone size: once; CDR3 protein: CASRLQLAGVNYEQFF
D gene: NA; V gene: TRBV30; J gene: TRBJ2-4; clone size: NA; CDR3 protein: CAWSVGGTKNIQYF
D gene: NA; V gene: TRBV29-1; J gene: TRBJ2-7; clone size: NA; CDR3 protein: CSVLTVGYPFEQYF
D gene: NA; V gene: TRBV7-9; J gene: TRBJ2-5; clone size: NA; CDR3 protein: CASSLSEQETQYF
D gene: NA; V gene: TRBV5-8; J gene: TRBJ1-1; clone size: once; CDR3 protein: CASSLEKRGGPVNTEAFF
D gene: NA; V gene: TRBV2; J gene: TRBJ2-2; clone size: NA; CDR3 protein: CASRQAYTGELFF
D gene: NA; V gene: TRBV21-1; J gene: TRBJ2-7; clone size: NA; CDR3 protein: CASSKVMDTFEVEQYF
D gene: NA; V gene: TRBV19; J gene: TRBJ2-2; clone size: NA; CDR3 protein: CASSSGPFTGELFF
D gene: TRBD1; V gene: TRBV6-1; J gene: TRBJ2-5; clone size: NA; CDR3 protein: CASSEPGGWGETQYF
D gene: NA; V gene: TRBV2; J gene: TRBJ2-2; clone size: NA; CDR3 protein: CASGGEVKNGELFF
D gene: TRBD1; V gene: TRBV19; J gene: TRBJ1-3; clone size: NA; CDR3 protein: CASSRDRVAGNTIYF
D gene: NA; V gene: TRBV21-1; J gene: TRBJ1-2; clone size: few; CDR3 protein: CARPPNNYGYTF
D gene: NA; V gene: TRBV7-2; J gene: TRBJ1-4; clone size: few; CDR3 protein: CASSNREGGKLFF
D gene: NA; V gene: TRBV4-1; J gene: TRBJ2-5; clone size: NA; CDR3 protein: CASSHTAPVGETQYF
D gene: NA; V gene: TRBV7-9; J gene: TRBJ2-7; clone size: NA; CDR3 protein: CASSWTGTSPYEQYF
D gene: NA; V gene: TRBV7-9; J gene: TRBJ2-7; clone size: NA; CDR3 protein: CASSLKGRNEQYF
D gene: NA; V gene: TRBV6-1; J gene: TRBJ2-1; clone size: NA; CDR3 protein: CASSPNVGGTGEQFF
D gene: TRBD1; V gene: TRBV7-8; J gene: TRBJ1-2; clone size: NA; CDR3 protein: CASSLGQGSWGYTF
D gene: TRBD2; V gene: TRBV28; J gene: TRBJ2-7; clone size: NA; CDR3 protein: CASTVTSGRGAYEQYF
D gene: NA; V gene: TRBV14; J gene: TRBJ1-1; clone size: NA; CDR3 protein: CASSPGADLRAFF
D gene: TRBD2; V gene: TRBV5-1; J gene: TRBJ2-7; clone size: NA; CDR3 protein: CASSLAGGSVDEQYF
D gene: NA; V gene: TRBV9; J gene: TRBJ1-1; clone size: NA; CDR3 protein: CASSGGDGGRTEAFF
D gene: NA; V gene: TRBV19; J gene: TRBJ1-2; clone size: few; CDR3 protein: CASSGRDMYYGYTF